The clone carrying this T cell receptor beta chain occurred a few times. Method: immunoSEQ multiplex PCR; TCRdb's copy keeps in-frame clones and lacks some. The sample shows more than 95,000 clones, approximately 85% of them seen only once. This sample was taken from a study of T cell clones after liver transplantation. About the research overall: Post-transplant blood was tracked for graft-donor-reactive T cell clones identified in a pre-transplant mixed lymphocyte reaction. At least one year of complete immunosuppression withdrawal without enzymes over twice normal defined tolerance.

V lost 3 bases to trimming and J lost 6 bases, with 18 bases between them. The CDR3 is made up of 16 amino acids. CDR1 and CDR2 from the germline V gene are SGHDT and YYEEEE. The sequence came from a human donor who received a liver transplant. The genes are TRBV5-6 and TRBJ2-2; D may be TRBD2 (5 bases). The sample in question was CD4+ T cells from blood, obtained before liver transplant. CDR3: CASSYAGLGPPGELFF. DNA for the CDR3: TGTGCCAGCAGCTACGCGGGCCTTGGGCCTCCCGGGGAGCTGTTTTTT. The full variable domain, completed using reference TRBV5-6 and TRBJ2-2, is DAGVTQSPTHLIKTRGQQVTLRCSPKSGHDTVSWYQQALGQGPQFIFQYYEEEERQRGNFPDRFSGHQFPNYSSELNVNALLLGDSALYLCASSYAGLGPPGELFFGEGSRLTVL.